This entry lists 21 T cell receptor beta chains sequenced from one sample in a study of cytomegalovirus exposure and HLA in healthy donors (dated by TCRdb to about 2017). The method behind the library was the immunoSEQ multiplex PCR assay. A mixture of 60 forward primers for TCR Vbeta segments and 13 reverse primers for TCR Jbeta segments was used in the multiplex PCR. The source is immuneACCESS, and TCRdb retained only in-frame sequences with V and J called. Part of the clones is not carried over; for the studies checked, unresolved V genes explain less than half of this, and the remainder is unexplained. For this sample there are under 200,000 clones; 75% appear just once. Clones ranked in the top ten supply around 1.5% of the sample. Sequences were obtained from PBMCs. The receptors stem from a young man in good health and CMV-seronegative.

CDR3 residues: CASSISTPGLGAGELFF. The CDR3 bases are TGTGCCAGTAGCATCAGTACCCCGGGACTCGGGGCCGGGGAGCTGTTTTTT. The rearrangement uses TRBV19 and TRBJ2-2, with D possibly matching TRBD2 (6 bases). This CDR3 region has 17 residues. Germline V gene sequence: CDR1 LNHDA, CDR2 SQIVND (reference sequence). The ends were cut back, 6 bases at V and 6 bases at J, with 23 bases in the middle.

This rearrangement joins TRBV30 to TRBJ2-5; 7 positions match TRBD1. This CDR3 contains 15 residues. V gave up 0 bases and J gave up 5 bases; unmatched junction bases: 9. From germline, CDR1 is GTSNPN and CDR2 SVGIG (reference sequence). CDR3 loop: CAWSVGQAGWETQYF. For the CDR3, the DNA is TGTGCCTGGAGTGTTGGACAGGCAGGTTGGGAGACCCAGTACTTC. Looking up the rest from reference TRBV30 and TRBJ2-5 gives the full variable domain: SQTIHQWPATLVQPVGSPLSLECTVEGTSNPNLYWYRQAAGRGLQLLFYSVGIGQISSEVPQNLSASRPQDRQFILSSKKLLLSDSGFYLCAWSVGQAGWETQYFGPGTRLLVL.

The chain is built from TRBV7-2 and TRBJ2-7, with 10 bases aligning to TRBD2. The CDR3 is 16 amino acids. Trimming at V came to 1 base and at J to 7 bases, leaving 10 bases not matched to a gene. CDR1 is SGHTA, CDR2 FQGNSA, per germline. CDR3 sequence reads: CASSLGGLAGALEQYF. The CDR3 region has the DNA TGTGCCAGCAGCTTAGGAGGGCTAGCGGGAGCGTTGGAGCAGTACTTC.

The V gene is TRBV11-2, the J gene TRBJ1-2, with D maybe TRBD1 (5 bases). V was shortened by 1 base and J by 6 bases, with 12 bases between the two germline ends. This CDR3 has 14 amino acids. Germline CDR1 SGHAT, CDR2 FQNNGV. CDR3 nucleotide sequence: TGTGCCAGCAGCTTAGCCCTCTGGGGCGATGGCTACACCTTC. It specifies CASSLALWGDGYTF.

This CDR3 reads CASSFLVGTGELFF. As DNA, the CDR3 is TGTGCCAGCAGTTTCCTCGTCGGGACCGGGGAGCTGTTTTTT. V gene TRBV28 combines with J gene TRBJ2-2; D gene unclear. CDR1 is MDHEN, CDR2 SYDVKM, per germline. The CDR3 covers 14 residues. The V end was cut by 3 bases, the J end by 5 bases, with 10 bases between.

The gene calls are TRBV6-1 and TRBJ1-1; 7 nucleotides match TRBD1. Germline V gene lookup returns CDR1 MNHNS and CDR2 SASEGT. The CDR3 has 13 residues. The J segment lost 3 bases and the V segment lost 6 bases, leaving 4 bases of the junction unmatched. The CDR3 coding sequence is TGTGCCAGCAGGCAAGACAGGGACACTGAAGCTTTCTTT. Its translation: CASRQDRDTEAFF.

This chain uses TRBV10-3 with TRBJ2-3, with a tentative D call TRBD1 (7 bases). Per the germline V gene, CDR1 is ENHRY and CDR2 is SYGVKD. The CDR3 is 16 amino acids. V lost 9 bases, J lost 3 bases, and 22 bases lay in between. This CDR3 is CAMRDSQRFKTDTQYF. In DNA, the CDR3 is TGTGCCATGCGGGACAGCCAACGATTTAAGACAGATACGCAGTATTTT.

The J gene is TRBJ2-2, the V gene TRBV27, with a possible D match to TRBD2 (5 bases). The CDR3 has 13 residues. CDR1 is MNHEY and CDR2 is SMNVEV in the germline V gene (reference sequence). Deletions cut 6 bases from V and 8 bases from J, with 13 bases between. The CDR3 reads CASSPPGVGELFF. DNA for the CDR3: TGTGCCAGCAGCCCCCCCGGGGTGGGGGAGCTGTTTTTT.

The chain joins TRBV6-6 to TRBJ2-7; 9 bases match TRBD2. CDR1 and CDR2 (germline): MNHNY, SVGAGI (reference sequence). Trimming removed 2 bases from V and 2 bases from J; junction bases left unmatched: 4. This CDR3 has 15 residues. The CDR3 nucleotides read TGTGCCAGCAGTTACGGGGCTAGCGGGACCTACGAGCAGTACTTC. Its translation is CASSYGASGTYEQYF.

This chain joins TRBV9 and TRBJ2-1; D may be TRBD2 (5 bases). Between the trimmed V and J ends, which lost 5 bases and 6 bases, there was a span of 21 bases. The CDR3 length is 16 residues. Germline assignment: CDR1 SGDLS and CDR2 YYNGEE. DNA for the CDR3: TGTGCCAGCAGTAACGAGGCCGGGCTAGCAGGCAATGAGCAGTTCTTC. It yields the protein CASSNEAGLAGNEQFF.

This clone was seen more than once but under ten times. This sequence joins TRBV28 and TRBJ1-5; 7 nucleotides match TRBD1. CDR1 is MDHEN, CDR2 SYDVKM, per germline. The length of the CDR3 is 14 residues. Trimming removed 5 bases from V and 6 bases from J; junction bases left unmatched: 7. The CDR3 is CASSPGQDRQPQHF. CDR3 nucleotides: TGTGCCAGCAGTCCCGGACAGGATCGTCAGCCCCAGCATTTT.

Worth noting for this clone: Germline is not matched at one junction end, which may reflect a read error. In DNA form, the CDR3 reads TGTTCCAGCAGCTCGTTACTAGCCGGCGAGCAGTACTTC. It specifies CSSSSLLAGEQYF. The V gene is TRBV7-9, the J gene TRBJ2-7; tentative D call: TRBD2 (6 bases). CDR3 size: 13 residues. CDR1 SEHNR and CDR2 FQNEAQ come from the germline V gene (reference sequence).

This chain uses TRBV5-3 with TRBJ2-1; 7 nucleotides match TRBD2. TRBV5-3 is classed as an ORF, of uncertain function. CDR3 length equals 16 residues. The junction had 6 bases not matched to a gene; V was cut back by 3 bases and J by 0 bases. CDR3 nucleotide sequence: TGTGCCAGAAGCTCCTTGAGCGGGGCCTCCTACAATGAGCAGTTCTTC. The encoded protein is CARSSLSGASYNEQFF.

The rearrangement uses TRBV2 and TRBJ1-5, with TRBD1 identical over 7 bases. The CDR3 is 15 amino acids. CDR1 SNHLY and CDR2 FYNNEI come from the germline V gene. The V segment lost 1 base and the J segment 0 bases; nucleotides outside the gene matches: 0. In nucleotides, the CDR3 is TGTGCCAGCAGTGAAGGACAGGGTAGCAATCAGCCCCAGCATTTT. Translation gives CASSEGQGSNQPQHF.

V is TRBV5-1 and J is TRBJ2-7, with TRBD2 matching 7 bases. The germline V gene encodes CDR1 SGHRS and CDR2 YFSETQ. The V gene end was trimmed by 4 bases and the J gene end by 6 bases; junction bases not matched to a gene: 10. The length of the CDR3 is 14 residues. CDR3 DNA: TGCGCCAGCAGCCCGCCGGGACTACCGGGCGAGCAGTACTTC. Translated: CASSPPGLPGEQYF.

The chain combines TRBV30 with TRBJ2-6, with a possible D match to TRBD1 (5 bases). V was cut by 2 bases and J by 0 bases, with 11 bases left in between. Germline V gene sequence: CDR1 GTSNPN, CDR2 SVGIG (reference sequence). This CDR3 has 16 amino acids. The CDR3 spells CAWSRGTLSGANVLTF. The DNA of the CDR3 is TGTGCCTGGAGTAGGGGAACTCTCTCTGGGGCCAACGTCCTGACTTTC.

The rearrangement uses TRBV10-2 and TRBJ1-3; unclear D gene. Germline V gene sequence: CDR1 WSHSY, CDR2 SAAADI. Deletions cut 4 bases from V and 2 bases from J, with 6 bases between. This CDR3 comprises 13 residues. The CDR3 DNA is TGCGCCAGCAGTGGAGGAACTGGAAACACCATATATTTT. It translates to CASSGGTGNTIYF.

The gene calls are TRBV6-4 and TRBJ2-3; 9 positions match TRBD1. Trimming took 0 bases from V and 6 from J; bases not matched to a gene: 13. The V gene's germline CDR1 is MRHNA and CDR2 SNTAGT. This CDR3 has 18 amino acids. CDR3 region: CASSDSRQGGAGSDTQYF. CDR3 DNA sequence: TGTGCCAGCAGTGACTCCCGACAGGGGGGAGCGGGAAGCGATACGCAGTATTTT.

The rearrangement joins TRBV5-1 to TRBJ1-4; 7 nucleotides agree with TRBD1. V lost 0 bases to trimming and J lost 7 bases; unmatched junction nucleotides: 3. This CDR3 is 14 amino acids long. Germline-derived CDR1 and CDR2 are SGHRS and YFSETQ. CDR3 sequence reads: CASSLGAGGEKLFF. The DNA for the CDR3 is TGCGCCAGCAGCTTGGGAGCAGGGGGTGAAAAACTGTTTTTT.

This chain links TRBV28 with TRBJ1-2, with TRBD1 identical over 11 bases. J was trimmed by 5 bases and V by 5 bases; bases with no gene match: 13. The CDR3 totals 17 residues. The germline CDR1 and CDR2 sequences are MDHEN and SYDVKM. CDR3 sequence: CASSPGTGGKVRYGYTF. The DNA for the CDR3 is TGTGCCAGCAGTCCCGGGACAGGGGGTAAGGTTCGTTATGGCTACACCTTC.

This chain connects TRBV6-5 to TRBJ2-1; the match to TRBD2 covers 8 bases. V was clipped by 2 bases and J by 4 bases; unmatched bases: 7. This CDR3 is built from 16 residues. Germline CDR1 is MNHEY and CDR2 is SVGAGI. The CDR3 bases are TGTGCCAGCAGTTACATTGGTAGCGGGATTTACAATGAGCAGTTCTTC. This gives the protein CASSYIGSGIYNEQFF.